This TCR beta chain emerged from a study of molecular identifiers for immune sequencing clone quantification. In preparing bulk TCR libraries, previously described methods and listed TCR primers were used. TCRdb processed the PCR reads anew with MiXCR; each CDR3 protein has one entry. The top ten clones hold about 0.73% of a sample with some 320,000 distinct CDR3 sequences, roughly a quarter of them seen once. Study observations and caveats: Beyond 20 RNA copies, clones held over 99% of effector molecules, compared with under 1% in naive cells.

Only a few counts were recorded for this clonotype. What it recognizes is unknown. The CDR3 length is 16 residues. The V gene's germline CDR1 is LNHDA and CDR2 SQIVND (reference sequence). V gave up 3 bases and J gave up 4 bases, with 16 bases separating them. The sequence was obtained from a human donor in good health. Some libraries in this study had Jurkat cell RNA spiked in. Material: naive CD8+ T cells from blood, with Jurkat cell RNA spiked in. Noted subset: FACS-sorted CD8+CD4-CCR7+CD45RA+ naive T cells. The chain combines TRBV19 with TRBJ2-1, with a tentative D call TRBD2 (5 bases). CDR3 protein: CASSIRNGESYNEQFF. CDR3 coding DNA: TGTGCCAGTAGTATTAGAAACGGGGAGTCGTACAATGAGCAGTTCTTC.